This TCR beta chain was retrieved from a study of blood T cell repertoires in COVID-19. At the level of the study: Sites across the United States, Italy and Spain contributed samples from acute and convalescent COVID-19. Sources were T cells, B-cell-depleted T cells, or PBMCs; the material itself was cDNA or gDNA.

Seattle patient enrollment occurred during active infection, with longitudinal follow-up thereafter. The assay was immunoSEQ multiplex PCR, and TCRdb's table has in-frame clones only and misses some. The sample lists about 15,000 clones, about 89% occurring once. Trimming left V 0 bases short and J 5 bases short, with 11 bases between. The V gene's germline CDR1 is SGHRS and CDR2 YFSETQ. The CDR3 is 14 amino acids. Sequenced input: peripheral blood. V gene TRBV5-1 combines with J gene TRBJ1-2; D is unresolved. The receptor's source is a woman of 80 years or more with COVID-19, enrolled during active disease. CDR3 sequence: CASSLERERYGYTF. The CDR3 coding sequence is TGCGCCAGCAGCTTGGAGAGGGAGCGGTATGGCTACACCTTC.